This entry lists 14 T cell receptor beta chains sequenced from one sample in a study of radiation and T cells in renal cell carcinoma. Time point given: blood 2 weeks post-SBRT. Documented treatment: 15 Gy SBRT to primary tumor, nephrectomy 4 weeks later. Assay: immunoSEQ multiplex PCR; the TCRdb copy retains only in-frame clones and omits some. The sample contains roughly 130,000 clones, 88% of which appear only once. The source material was blood, sampled from a patient whose treatment included radiotherapy and nephrectomy. These receptor sequences come from a woman in her 70s with renal cell carcinoma.

The gene calls are TRBV6-1 and TRBJ1-4; D is ambiguous. The CDR3 covers 13 residues. Per the germline V gene, CDR1 is MNHNS and CDR2 is SASEGT. For the CDR3, the DNA is TGTGCTACCCAGGAGAGGTTTTTCGAAAAACTGTTTTTT. Amino acids: CATQERFFEKLFF.

The J gene is TRBJ1-2, the V gene TRBV4-2; D not resolved. The germline V gene encodes CDR1 LGHNA and CDR2 YNFKEQ. Deletions cut 1 base from V and 2 bases from J, with 8 bases between. The CDR3 runs 14 residues. Written as DNA, the CDR3 is TGTGCCAGCAGCCAAGTAGGAGGGAACTATGGCTACACCTTC. Translation gives CASSQVGGNYGYTF.

The DNA for the CDR3 is TGCGCCAGCAGCCGCTTTACAGGGGCCTCCTACGAGCAGTACTTC. Translated: CASSRFTGASYEQYF. The V call is TRBV5-1, the J call TRBJ2-7; 7 bases map to TRBD1. The CDR3 consists of 15 residues. V dropped 4 bases and J dropped 0; count of bases not matched to a gene: 7. Germline values: CDR1 SGHRS, CDR2 YFSETQ.

The chain has TRBV2 and TRBJ2-5; D is undetermined. The germline V gene has CDR1 SNHLY and CDR2 FYNNEI. The CDR3 runs 11 residues. Trimming left V 2 bases short and J 5 bases short, with 3 bases between. The CDR3 region is CASSERETQYF. In nucleotides, the CDR3 is TGTGCCAGCAGTGAAAGGGAGACCCAGTACTTC.

The chain is built from TRBV4-3 and TRBJ1-3; D gene uncertain. V was trimmed by 3 bases and J by 0 bases, leaving 12 bases between them. This CDR3 contains 16 residues. The germline gives CDR1 LGHNA, CDR2 YSLEER. Here the CDR3 reads CASSHNRATSGNTIYF. In DNA, the CDR3 is TGCGCCAGCAGCCACAACCGGGCCACCTCTGGAAACACCATATATTTT.

This chain uses TRBV7-3 with TRBJ2-1, with D perhaps matching TRBD2 (5 bases). Germline CDR1 reads SGHTA; CDR2 reads FQGTGA. The V end lost 5 bases, the J end lost 2 bases, and 13 bases lay between the germline ends. The CDR3 runs to 15 residues. CDR3 loop: CASSADRGTYNEQFF. CDR3 coding DNA: TGTGCCAGCAGCGCAGACCGAGGGACCTACAATGAGCAGTTCTTC. Together with reference TRBV7-3 and TRBJ2-1, the CDR3 gives the full variable domain: GAGVSQTPSNKVTEKGKYVELRCDPISGHTALYWYRQSLGQGPEFLIYFQGTGAADDSGLPNDRFFAVRPEGSVSTLKIQRTERGDSAVYLCASSADRGTYNEQFFGPGTRLTVL.

The J gene is TRBJ2-1, the V gene TRBV5-1; the match to TRBD2 covers 11 bases. V shed 3 bases, J shed 5 bases, and the junction held 10 bases outside the gene matches. Germline V gene sequence: CDR1 SGHRS, CDR2 YFSETQ. The CDR3 is 17 residues long. The CDR3 loop is CASSSRSSGGRNNEQFF. DNA for the CDR3: TGCGCCAGCAGCTCCCGTTCTAGCGGGGGGAGGAACAATGAGCAGTTCTTC.

In nucleotides, the CDR3 is TGTGCCAGTAGTCCCTCGACCAGACCGATCCCCGGGGAGCTGTTTTTT. Its translation: CASSPSTRPIPGELFF. This chain connects TRBV19 to TRBJ2-2; D not resolved. The CDR3 consists of 16 residues. The germline V gene encodes CDR1 LNHDA and CDR2 SQIVND (reference sequence). The V and J ends lost 5 bases and 6 bases respectively, with 19 bases between them.

V gene TRBV7-9 combines with J gene TRBJ1-1; D is unclear. The CDR3 is made up of 13 amino acids. Between the trimmed V and J ends, which lost 5 bases and 0 bases, there was a span of 7 bases. Germline CDR1 and CDR2: SEHNR and FQNEAQ (reference sequence). In DNA, the CDR3 is TGTGCCAGCAGCGCGCAGGTGAACACTGAAGCTTTCTTT. Residues: CASSAQVNTEAFF. The whole variable domain, filled in from reference TRBV7-9 and TRBJ1-1, reads DTGVSQNPRHKITKRGQNVTFRCDPISEHNRLYWYRQTLGQGPEFLTYFQNEAQLEKSRLLSDRFSAERPKGSFSTLEIQRTEQGDSAMYLCASSAQVNTEAFFGQGTRLTVV.

This clone was seen only a few times. The chain employs TRBV27 and TRBJ2-7; D remains ambiguous. V was cut by 5 bases and J by 2 bases, with 7 bases left in between. CDR3 length: 12 amino acids. Germline values: CDR1 MNHEY, CDR2 SMNVEV (reference sequence). The CDR3 is CASSDNPYEQYF. The DNA for the CDR3 is TGTGCCAGCAGTGACAACCCCTACGAGCAGTACTTC.

The rearrangement joins TRBV23-1 to TRBJ2-1, with 7 nucleotides matching TRBD1. TRBV23-1 is an ORF, with its function uncertain. The V and J ends lost 2 bases and 6 bases, in that order; junction bases with no gene match: 7. This CDR3 is built from 15 residues. CDR3 amino acids: CASSQVNRGFNEQFF. In DNA form, the CDR3 reads TGCGCCAGCAGTCAAGTTAACAGGGGCTTCAATGAGCAGTTCTTC.

The chain couples TRBV27 to TRBJ1-1; TRBD1 might be the D (5 bases). With 4 bases removed from V and 1 base from J, the gap between germline ends came to 16 bases. Germline V CDR1 and CDR2: MNHEY, SMNVEV (reference sequence). The CDR3 sequence is 16 residues long. As DNA, the CDR3 is TGTGCCAGCAGTTCCTCGCGGGTGGGGGGGAACACTGAAGCTTTCTTT. Encoded protein: CASSSSRVGGNTEAFF.

The chain carries TRBV7-6 and TRBJ2-1; D perhaps matches TRBD2 (6 bases). The CDR3 extends over 14 amino acids. Deletions cut 0 bases from V and 6 bases from J, with 9 bases between. Germline CDR1 and CDR2: SGHVS and FNYEAQ. This CDR3 is CASSLAAGSNEQFF. CDR3 nucleotides: TGTGCCAGCAGCTTAGCGGCGGGGTCCAATGAGCAGTTCTTC.

J is TRBJ2-5 and V is TRBV7-9; possibly TRBD2 for D (5 bases). Germline CDR1 is SEHNR and CDR2 is FQNEAQ (reference sequence). Deletions cut 3 bases from V and 5 bases from J, with 16 bases between. The CDR3 has 15 amino acids. The CDR3 DNA is TGTGCCAGCAGCTTGTCAGCCCTAGGCGGGGAGACCCAGTACTTC. It is translated as CASSLSALGGETQYF.